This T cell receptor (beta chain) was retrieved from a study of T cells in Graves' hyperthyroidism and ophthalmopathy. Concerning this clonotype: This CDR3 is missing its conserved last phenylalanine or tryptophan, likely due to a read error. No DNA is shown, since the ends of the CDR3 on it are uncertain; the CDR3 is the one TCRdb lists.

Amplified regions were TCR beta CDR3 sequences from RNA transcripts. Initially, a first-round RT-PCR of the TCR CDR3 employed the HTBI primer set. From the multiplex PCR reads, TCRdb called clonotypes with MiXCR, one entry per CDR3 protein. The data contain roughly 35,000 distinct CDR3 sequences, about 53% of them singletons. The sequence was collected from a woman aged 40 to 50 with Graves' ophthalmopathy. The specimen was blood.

CDR3 protein: CSAVEGGTY. The V and J genes are TRBV20-1 and TRBJ1-2. The CDR3 length is 9 residues, termini included. CDR1 DFQATT and CDR2 SNEGSKA come from the germline V gene (reference sequence).